Listed below are T cell receptor beta chains from one sample, sequenced in a study of cytomegalovirus exposure and HLA in healthy donors. Only in-frame clones appear in the TCRdb table, and some are missing; sequencing was by immunoSEQ multiplex PCR. The sample data list approximately 120,000 clones. Source material: PBMCs. These TCRs come from a middle-aged man in good health and CMV-seronegative. Both conserved end residues are part of each CDR3. D genes are given only for firm matches.

J | D | V | CDR3 | DNA
TRBJ2-1 | NA | TRBV5-4 | CASSFPGVDEQFF | TGTGCCAGCAGCTTCCCAGGGGTCGATGAGCAGTTCTTC
TRBJ2-1 | TRBD2 | TRBV7-9 | CASIPSGRAYNEQFF | TGTGCCAGCATCCCTAGCGGGAGGGCCTACAATGAGCAGTTCTTC
TRBJ2-7 | NA | TRBV7-9 | CASLESGRRDEQYF | TGTGCCAGCCTCGAAAGTGGGAGAAGGGACGAGCAGTACTTC
TRBJ2-7 | NA | TRBV19 | CASSIRLAFEQYF | TGTGCCAGTAGTATCCGGCTAGCGTTCGAGCAGTACTTC
TRBJ1-1 | TRBD1 | TRBV5-1 | CASSFTPGQGASMNTEAFF | TGCGCCAGCAGTTTTACCCCGGGACAGGGGGCATCTATGAACACTGAAGCTTTCTTT
TRBJ2-7 | NA | TRBV11-2 | CASSLAGPSYEQYF | TGTGCCAGCAGCTTAGCGGGTCCATCCTACGAGCAGTACTTC
TRBJ2-1 | TRBD1 | TRBV10-3 | CAISQGGAREQFF | TGTGCCATCAGTCAAGGGGGCGCGCGTGAGCAGTTCTTC
TRBJ1-5 | NA | TRBV4-3 | CASSQRLGNQPQHF | TGCGCCAGCAGCCAAAGGCTCGGGAATCAGCCCCAGCATTTT
TRBJ2-3 | TRBD2 | TRBV6-1 | CASRGGKGTDTQYF | TGTGCCAGCAGGGGGGGGAAAGGCACAGATACGCAGTATTTT
TRBJ2-1 | TRBD2 | TRBV9 | CASSGGSGGPYNEQFF | TGTGCCAGCAGCGGAGGCAGCGGGGGGCCCTACAATGAGCAGTTCTTC
TRBJ2-2 | NA | TRBV30 | CAWSLRSNTGELFF | TGTGCCTGGAGTTTACGGTCGAACACCGGGGAGCTGTTTTTT
TRBJ1-2 | TRBD1 | TRBV4-3 | CASSHQQGGAAYGYTF | TGCGCCAGCAGCCATCAACAAGGGGGCGCCGCCTATGGCTACACCTTC
TRBJ2-5 | NA | TRBV11-3 | CASSLGRWARLDQETQYF | TGTGCCAGCAGCTTAGGGCGATGGGCCCGCTTGGACCAAGAGACCCAGTACTTC
TRBJ2-3 | TRBD2 | TRBV11-1 | CASSSPVAGGADTQYF | TGTGCCAGCAGCTCCCCGGTAGCGGGAGGGGCAGATACGCAGTATTTT
TRBJ2-1 | NA | TRBV27 | CASSLSISDFNNEQFF | TGTGCCAGCAGTTTATCGATCTCGGACTTTAACAATGAGCAGTTCTTC
TRBJ2-1 | TRBD1 | TRBV18 | CASSYRTGAQYNEQFF | TGTGCCAGCTCGTATAGGACAGGGGCACAATACAATGAGCAGTTCTTC
TRBJ2-7 | TRBD2 | TRBV11-2 | CASSQREVPRSYEQYF | TGTGCCAGCAGCCAACGGGAGGTCCCACGCTCCTACGAGCAGTACTTC
TRBJ2-7 | TRBD2 | TRBV5-6 | CASSLGLAGSSYEQYF | TGTGCCAGCAGCTTGGGACTAGCGGGAAGCTCCTACGAGCAGTACTTC
TRBJ2-2 | TRBD1 | TRBV11-3 | CASSDVLGQVNTGELFF | TGTGCCAGCAGCGACGTTCTGGGACAGGTGAACACCGGGGAGCTGTTTTTT
TRBJ2-7 | TRBD1 | TRBV5-4 | CASSGTGTGAVYEQYF | TGTGCCAGCAGCGGAACCGGGACAGGGGCCGTCTACGAGCAGTACTTC
TRBJ2-5 | NA | TRBV29-1 | CSAKPGQETQYF | TGCAGCGCCAAACCGGGACAAGAGACCCAGTACTTC
TRBJ2-5 | NA | TRBV7-2 | CASSRPGRGETQYF | TGTGCCAGCAGCCGGCCTGGGAGGGGGGAGACCCAGTACTTC
TRBJ2-3 | TRBD2 | TRBV27 | CATHREGDTQYF | TGTGCCACGCACCGGGAGGGGGATACGCAGTATTTT
TRBJ2-3 | NA | TRBV7-3 | CASSSGGGFTDTQYF | TGTGCCAGCAGCTCTGGGGGCGGATTCACAGATACGCAGTATTTT
TRBJ2-3 | TRBD2 | TRBV5-4 | CASSSGLAVGTDTQYF | TGTGCCAGCAGCTCGGGACTAGCGGTGGGAACAGATACGCAGTATTTT
TRBJ2-3 | TRBD1 | TRBV11-2 | CASSLEDRTTQYF | TGTGCCAGCAGCCTTGAGGACAGGACTACGCAGTATTTT
TRBJ1-2 | NA | TRBV18 | CASSPGAGFGYTF | TGTGCCAGCTCACCAGGGGCAGGGTTCGGCTACACCTTC
TRBJ2-3 | NA | TRBV5-4 | CASSFGGHSTDTQYF | TGTGCCAGCAGCTTTGGCGGGCATAGCACAGATACGCAGTATTTT
TRBJ1-2 | NA | TRBV5-8 | CASSLVGTPYGYTF | TGTGCCAGCAGCTTGGTTGGGACACCGTATGGCTACACCTTC
TRBJ2-7 | NA | TRBV28 | CASSPGTASYEQYF | TGTGCCAGCAGCCCCGGGACTGCCTCCTACGAGCAGTACTTC
TRBJ2-7 | NA | TRBV27 | CASSLGQGYYEQYF | TGTGCCAGCAGTTTAGGTCAGGGGTACTACGAGCAGTACTTC
TRBJ1-2 | NA | TRBV29-1 | CSARGGRGYGYTF | TGCAGCGCCCGGGGGGGAAGGGGGTATGGCTACACCTTC
TRBJ2-3 | TRBD2 | TRBV11-3 | CASSLREVPDTQYF | TGTGCCAGCAGCTTACGGGAGGTTCCGGATACGCAGTATTTT
TRBJ2-1 | TRBD2 | TRBV7-2 | CASSLGLAGGNEQFF | TGTGCCAGCAGCTTAGGACTAGCGGGAGGGAATGAGCAGTTCTTC
TRBJ2-2 | TRBD2 | TRBV11-3 | CASSPGWGGTGELFF | TGTGCCAGCAGCCCCGGGTGGGGGGGCACCGGGGAGCTGTTTTTT
TRBJ2-1 | TRBD2 | TRBV2 | CASCSGGGCNEQFF | TGTGCCAGCTGTTCTGGGGGGGGATGCAATGAGCAGTTCTTC
TRBJ2-3 | NA | TRBV4-2 | CASSQDWSGGGADTQYF | TGTGCCAGCAGCCAAGATTGGAGCGGTGGAGGGGCAGATACGCAGTATTTT
TRBJ2-7 | TRBD1 | TRBV28 | CASSLQGAKYF | TGTGCCAGCAGTCTACAGGGGGCGAAGTACTTC
TRBJ1-2 | NA | TRBV29-1 | CSVFFAGGYTF | TGCAGCGTTTTTTTCGCGGGAGGCTACACCTTC
TRBJ2-1 | TRBD2 | TRBV7-3 | CASSLGRGGLAGKQFF | TGTGCCAGCAGCTTAGGTCGGGGAGGGCTAGCGGGAAAGCAGTTCTTC
TRBJ1-1 | NA | TRBV5-4 | CASSYLLDNTEAFF | TGTGCCAGCAGCTACCTTTTAGATAACACTGAAGCTTTCTTT